This T cell receptor (beta chain) was sequenced during a study of cytomegalovirus exposure and HLA in healthy donors. Study-wide points: Later analysis identified several of the most significant clusters that appeared linked to common viral pathogens. The study labeled 150 to 200 TCR beta chains cytomegalovirus-associated.

A word on this clone: Antigen: not known.

CDR3 length: 18 amino acids. V shed 6 bases and J 2 bases; nucleotides not matched to a gene: 13. PCR involved 60 Vbeta and 13 Jbeta primers. Measured with immunoSEQ multiplex PCR; TCRdb has only the in-frame clones, and not every one. The sample holds fewer than 150,000 clones, approximately 80% seen once. Sequencing was done on a sample of PBMCs. This receptor was identified in a man aged 25-45 years in good health and CMV-seronegative. The chain has TRBV5-3 and TRBJ2-1, with 11 bases that match TRBD2. TRBV5-3 is recorded as an ORF, its role being uncertain. The CDR3 sequence is CARIPGLAALVPYNEQFF. The DNA of the CDR3 is TGTGCCAGAATACCGGGACTAGCGGCCTTGGTCCCCTACAATGAGCAGTTCTTC.